Presented here are 6 T cell receptor beta chains from one specimen sequenced in a study of OX40 agonist ivuxolimab in advanced cancers. Sequencing was performed with immunoSEQ multiplex PCR; in TCRdb, only in-frame clones are kept and a portion is missing. Of tens of thousands of clones in the sample, more than 80% were seen once. Material: CD4+ or CD8+ T cells sorted from blood, obtained in a trial of the OX40 agonist ivuxolimab. Receptor source: an adult with an advanced solid tumor such as melanoma, head and neck, liver or kidney cancer.

The chain employs TRBV18 and TRBJ1-3; 8 nucleotides match TRBD1. The CDR3 spans 19 residues. The germline CDR1 and CDR2 sequences are KGHSH and LQKENI. The V segment lost 0 bases and the J segment 0 bases; nucleotides outside the gene matches: 10. CDR3 in DNA: TGTGCCAGCTCACCACCAGGGCGGCAGGGGGCCAGCTCTGGAAACACCATATATTTT. Its protein is CASSPPGRQGASSGNTIYF.

This clone has just one count. CDR3 protein: CASSVVPPPTGELFF. CDR3 sequence (DNA): TGTGCCAGCAGCGTAGTACCCCCCCCCACCGGGGAGCTGTTTTTT. The chain has TRBV9 and TRBJ2-2; no clear D gene. Germline CDR1 is SGDLS and CDR2 is YYNGEE. V gave up 0 bases and J gave up 4 bases, with 10 bases separating them. CDR3 length: 15 residues.

The chain carries TRBV28 and TRBJ1-5; 7 bases line up with TRBD1. Losses at the gene ends were 0 bases for V and 4 bases for J; bases not matched to a gene: 12. The CDR3 contains 18 residues. Per the germline V gene, CDR1 is MDHEN and CDR2 is SYDVKM. The CDR3 nucleotides read TGTGCCAGCAGTTTATGGTTAAGCACGGGACAGTTAAATCAGCCCCAGCATTTT. Its protein product is CASSLWLSTGQLNQPQHF.

V usage is TRBV11-3 and J usage is TRBJ2-7; D might be TRBD2 (6 bases). The germline V and J ends were trimmed by 1 base and 3 bases, with 13 bases remaining between them. The V gene's germline CDR1 is SGHNT and CDR2 YENEEA. CDR3 length: 15 residues. CDR3 sequence: CASSLASGEIYEQYF. The CDR3 coding sequence is TGTGCCAGCAGCTTAGCTTCGGGAGAGATCTACGAGCAGTACTTC.

This clone was counted a few times. The V call is TRBV4-1, the J call TRBJ1-1; tentative D call: TRBD1 (6 bases). Trimming removed 3 bases from V and 1 base from J, with 21 bases in between. The CDR3 spans 18 residues. Germline V gene sequence: CDR1 MGHRA, CDR2 YSYEKL. CDR3 bases: TGCGCCAGCAGCCACGAGCCGGGCTGGGACACCCAGAACACTGAAGCTTTCTTT. Translating gives CASSHEPGWDTQNTEAFF.

This clone was observed a single time. CDR3 nucleotides: TGTGCCAGCAGTTTAAAGGCGTCTGACGAGCAGTACTTC. Translating gives CASSLKASDEQYF. V usage is TRBV27 and J usage is TRBJ2-5; D is unclear. The DNA matches TRBJ2-7 better at its end, which makes the J call doubtful. Germline values: CDR1 MNHEY, CDR2 SMNVEV (reference sequence). This CDR3 is 13 amino acids long.